Sequencing of this T cell receptor (beta chain) was carried out in a study of blood T cell repertoires in COVID-19. For the study at large: Samples taken during acute and convalescent COVID-19 were collected in the United States, Italy and Spain. Sources were T cells, B-cell-depleted T cells, or PBMCs; the material itself was cDNA or gDNA.

Per the original methods: Estimation of nucleated cell counts was performed using reference gene primer amplification. TCRdb's copy holds only in-frame clones and misses some; the assay was immunoSEQ multiplex PCR. The D gene and trimming were derived from the DNA, and the V and J assignments and clone size from that table. The profile covers a few hundred thousand clones, with 90% appearing a single time and roughly 3.7% taken by the ten largest. The CDR3 extends over 16 amino acids. V shed 4 bases and J shed 4 bases, with 17 bases lying between them. Germline V gives CDR1 SGHTS, CDR2 YDEGEE. This chain uses TRBV5-8 with TRBJ1-4, with D possibly matching TRBD1 (6 bases). The clonotype originates from a woman aged 40-49 years with acute or convalescent COVID-19. The sample taken for sequencing was peripheral blood. CDR3 loop: CASSRGSGQLNEKLFF. The CDR3 bases are TGTGCCAGCAGCCGGGGATCAGGACAGCTTAATGAAAAACTGTTTTTT.